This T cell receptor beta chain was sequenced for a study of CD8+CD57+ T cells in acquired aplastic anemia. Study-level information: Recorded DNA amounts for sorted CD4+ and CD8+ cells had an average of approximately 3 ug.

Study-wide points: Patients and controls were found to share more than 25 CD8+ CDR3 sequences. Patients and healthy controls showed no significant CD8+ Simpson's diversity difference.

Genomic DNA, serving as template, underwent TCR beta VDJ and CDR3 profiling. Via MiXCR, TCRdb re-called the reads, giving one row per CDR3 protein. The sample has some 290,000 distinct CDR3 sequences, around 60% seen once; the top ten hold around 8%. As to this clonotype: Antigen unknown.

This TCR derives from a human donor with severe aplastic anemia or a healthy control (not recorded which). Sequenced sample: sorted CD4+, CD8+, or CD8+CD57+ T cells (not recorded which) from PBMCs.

The CDR3 sequence is CSASGTTYGYTF. DNA for the CDR3: TGCAGTGCTAGCGGAACGACCTATGGCTACACCTTC. V gene TRBV20-1 combines with J gene TRBJ1-2; D uncertain. Per the germline V gene, CDR1 is DFQATT and CDR2 is SNEGSKA (reference sequence). V was cut by 3 bases and J by 4 bases, with 9 bases left in between. The CDR3 is made up of 12 amino acids.